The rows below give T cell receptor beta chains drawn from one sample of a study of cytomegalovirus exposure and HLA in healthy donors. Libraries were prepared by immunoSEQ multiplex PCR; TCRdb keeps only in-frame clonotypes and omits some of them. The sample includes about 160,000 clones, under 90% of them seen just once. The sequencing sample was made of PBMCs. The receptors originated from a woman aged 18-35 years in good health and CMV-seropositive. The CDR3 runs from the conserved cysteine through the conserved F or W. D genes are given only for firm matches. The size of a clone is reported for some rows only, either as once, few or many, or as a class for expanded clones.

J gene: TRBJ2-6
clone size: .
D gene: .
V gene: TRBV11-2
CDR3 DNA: TGTGCCAGCAGCTTGAGTATGGGGGCCAACGTCCTGACTTTC
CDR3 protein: CASSLSMGANVLTF

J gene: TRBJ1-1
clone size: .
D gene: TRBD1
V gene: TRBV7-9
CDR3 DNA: TGTGCCAGCAGCTCTCCTCCGGGACAGAGATCCACTGAAGCTTTCTTT
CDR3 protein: CASSSPPGQRSTEAFF

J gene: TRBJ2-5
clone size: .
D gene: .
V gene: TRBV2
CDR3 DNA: TGTGCCAGCACTAGGGGGGAGACCCAGTACTTC
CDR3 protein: CASTRGETQYF

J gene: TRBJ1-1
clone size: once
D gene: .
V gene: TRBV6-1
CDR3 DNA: TGTGCCAGCAACACAGGACAGCAGAACACTGAAGCTTTCTTT
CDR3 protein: CASNTGQQNTEAFF

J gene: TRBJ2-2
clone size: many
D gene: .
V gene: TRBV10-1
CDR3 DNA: TGCGCCAGCAGTAACAGGGATCCCGGGGAGCTGTTTTTT
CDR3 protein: CASSNRDPGELFF

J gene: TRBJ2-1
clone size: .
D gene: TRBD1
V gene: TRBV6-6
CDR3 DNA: TGTGCCAGCATCGAGACAGGGGGAGGTGAGCAGTTCTTC
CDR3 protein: CASIETGGGEQFF

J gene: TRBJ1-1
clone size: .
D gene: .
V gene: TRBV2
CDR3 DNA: TGTGCCAGCAACTTGAATCAGGGAGGGAACACTGAAGCTTTCTTT
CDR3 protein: CASNLNQGGNTEAFF

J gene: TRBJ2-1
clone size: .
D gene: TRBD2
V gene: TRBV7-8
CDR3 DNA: TGTGCCAGCAGCTTAGTGTCTAGCGGTTACAATGAGCAGTTCTTC
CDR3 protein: CASSLVSSGYNEQFF

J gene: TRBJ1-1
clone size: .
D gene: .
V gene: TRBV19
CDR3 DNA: TGTGCCAGTAGTATCTACAGGAACACTGAAGCTTTCTTT
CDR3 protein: CASSIYRNTEAFF

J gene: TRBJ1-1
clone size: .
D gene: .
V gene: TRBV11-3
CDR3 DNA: TGTGCCAGCAGCACCCAGACGGGTAAGGACACTGAAGCTTTCTTT
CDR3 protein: CASSTQTGKDTEAFF

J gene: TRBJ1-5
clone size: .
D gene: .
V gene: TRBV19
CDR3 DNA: TGTGCCAGTACCCTCACGGGTGGAGGGAATCAGCCCCAGCATTTT
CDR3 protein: CASTLTGGGNQPQHF

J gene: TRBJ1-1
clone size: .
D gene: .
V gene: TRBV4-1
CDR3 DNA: TGCGCCAGCAGCCAAGATGGGCAGGGTTGGAACACTGAAGCTTTCTTT
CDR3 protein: CASSQDGQGWNTEAFF

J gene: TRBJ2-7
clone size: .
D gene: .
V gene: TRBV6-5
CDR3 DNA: TGTGCCAGCAGTTACGTACAGGATTACGAGCAGTACTTC
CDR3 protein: CASSYVQDYEQYF

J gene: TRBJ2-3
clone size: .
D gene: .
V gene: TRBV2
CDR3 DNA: TGTGCCAGCAGCACCACAGAAGTCACCAGAGATACGCAGTATTTT
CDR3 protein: CASSTTEVTRDTQYF

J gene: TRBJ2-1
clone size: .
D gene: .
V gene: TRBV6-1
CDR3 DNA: TGTGCCAGTCCCAAGCGTGATGAGCAGTTCTTC
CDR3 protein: CASPKRDEQFF

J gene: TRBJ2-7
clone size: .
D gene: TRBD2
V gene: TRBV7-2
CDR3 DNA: TGTGCCAGCAAACTAGCGGGAGATAGGAACGAGCAGTACTTC
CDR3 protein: CASKLAGDRNEQYF

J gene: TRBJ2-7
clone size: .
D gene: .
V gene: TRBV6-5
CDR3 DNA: TGTGCCAGCAGTTACTCAGCTGCTCGAGGGTGGGAGCAGTACTTC
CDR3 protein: CASSYSAARGWEQYF

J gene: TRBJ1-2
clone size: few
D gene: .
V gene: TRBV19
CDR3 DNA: TGTGCCAGTAGTGAACAGACCTTCTATGGCTACACCTTC
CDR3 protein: CASSEQTFYGYTF

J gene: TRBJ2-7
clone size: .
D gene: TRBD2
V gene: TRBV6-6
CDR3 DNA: TGTGCCATAGGACTAGCGGGAGGAGACTCCTACGAGCAGTACTTC
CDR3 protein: CAIGLAGGDSYEQYF

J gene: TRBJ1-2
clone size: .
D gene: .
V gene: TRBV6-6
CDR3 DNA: TGTGCCAGCAGTGCCCGACAGGACGGGAACTATGGCTACACCTTC
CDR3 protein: CASSARQDGNYGYTF

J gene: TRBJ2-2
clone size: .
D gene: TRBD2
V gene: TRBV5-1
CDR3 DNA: TGCGCCAGCAGCCAATTAGCGGGAGGGGGAACCGGGGAGCTGTTTTTT
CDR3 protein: CASSQLAGGGTGELFF

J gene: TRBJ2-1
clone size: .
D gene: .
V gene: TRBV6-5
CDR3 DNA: TGTGCCAGCAGTCCCCCCCTCACGGGGGAGACGTTCTTC
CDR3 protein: CASSPPLTGETFF

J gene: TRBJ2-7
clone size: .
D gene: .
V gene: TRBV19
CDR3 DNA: .
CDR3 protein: CASTSGQGRYEQYF

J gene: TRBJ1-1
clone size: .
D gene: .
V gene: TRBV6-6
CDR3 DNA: TGTGCCAGCAGGGCATATTCCCCTGAAGCTTTCTTT
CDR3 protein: CASRAYSPEAFF

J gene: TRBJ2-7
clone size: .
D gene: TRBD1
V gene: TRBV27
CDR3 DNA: TGTGCCAGCAGTCCGCAGGGGGCTTCCTACGAGCAGTACTTC
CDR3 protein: CASSPQGASYEQYF

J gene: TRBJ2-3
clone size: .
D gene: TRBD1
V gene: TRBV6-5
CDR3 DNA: TGTGCCAGCAGACGCCGGACAGGCGGCACAGATACGCAGTATTTT
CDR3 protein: CASRRRTGGTDTQYF

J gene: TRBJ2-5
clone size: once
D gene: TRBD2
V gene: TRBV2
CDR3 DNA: TGTGCCAGCAGTGAAAAGCGGGAGGCGCGACAAGAGACCCAGTACTTC
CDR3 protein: CASSEKREARQETQYF

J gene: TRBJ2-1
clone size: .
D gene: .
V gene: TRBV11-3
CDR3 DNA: TGTGCCAGCAGCTTAGATCCTATATCCTACAATGAGCAGTTCTTC
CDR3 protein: CASSLDPISYNEQFF

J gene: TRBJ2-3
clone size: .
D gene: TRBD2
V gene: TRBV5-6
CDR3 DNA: TGTGCCAGCAGCTTTGGAGCGGGAACTAACACAGATACGCAGTATTTT
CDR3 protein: CASSFGAGTNTDTQYF

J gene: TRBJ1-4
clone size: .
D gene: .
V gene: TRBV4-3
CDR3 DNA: TGCGCCAGCAGCCAACTATTCAGGGGAACTAATGAAAAACTGTTTTTT
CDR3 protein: CASSQLFRGTNEKLFF

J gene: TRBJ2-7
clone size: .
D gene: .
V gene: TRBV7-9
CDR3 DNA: TGTGCCAGCAGCTTAGGGCTAGGTTATTCCTACGAGCAGTACTTC
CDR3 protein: CASSLGLGYSYEQYF

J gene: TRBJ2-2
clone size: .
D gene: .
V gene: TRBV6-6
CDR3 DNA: TGTGCCAGCAAGAGTACAGCGGGGAACACCGGGGAGCTGTTTTTT
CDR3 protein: CASKSTAGNTGELFF

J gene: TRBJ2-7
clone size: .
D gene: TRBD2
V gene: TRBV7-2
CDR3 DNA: TGTGCCAGCAGCCCCGGGGGGGTTGGGCAGTACTTC
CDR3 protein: CASSPGGVGQYF

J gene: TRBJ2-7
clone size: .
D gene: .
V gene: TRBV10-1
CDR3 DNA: TGCGCCAGCAGTGTTCGGGGAACCTACGAGCAGTACTTC
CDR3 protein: CASSVRGTYEQYF

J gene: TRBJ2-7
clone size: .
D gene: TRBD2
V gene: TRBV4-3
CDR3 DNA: TGCGCCAGCAGCCAAGACCTAGCGGGCACCTACGAGCAGTACTTC
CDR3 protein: CASSQDLAGTYEQYF

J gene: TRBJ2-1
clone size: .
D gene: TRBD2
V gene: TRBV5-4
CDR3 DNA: TGTGCCAGCAGCCGGACTAGCGGAGCCTACAATGAGCAGTTCTTC
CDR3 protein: CASSRTSGAYNEQFF

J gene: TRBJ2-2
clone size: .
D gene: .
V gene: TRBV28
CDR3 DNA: TGTGCCAGCAGTTTACGTACCGGGGAACTGTTTTTT
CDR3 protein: CASSLRTGELFF

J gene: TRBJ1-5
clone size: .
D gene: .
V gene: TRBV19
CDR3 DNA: TGTGCCAGTAGAGGGACAACCTATAGCAATCAGCCCCAGCATTTT
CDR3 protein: CASRGTTYSNQPQHF

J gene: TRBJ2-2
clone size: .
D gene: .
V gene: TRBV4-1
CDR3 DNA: TGCGCCAGCAGCCAATCCCTTGCTAGGAACACCGGGGAGCTGTTTTTT
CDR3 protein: CASSQSLARNTGELFF